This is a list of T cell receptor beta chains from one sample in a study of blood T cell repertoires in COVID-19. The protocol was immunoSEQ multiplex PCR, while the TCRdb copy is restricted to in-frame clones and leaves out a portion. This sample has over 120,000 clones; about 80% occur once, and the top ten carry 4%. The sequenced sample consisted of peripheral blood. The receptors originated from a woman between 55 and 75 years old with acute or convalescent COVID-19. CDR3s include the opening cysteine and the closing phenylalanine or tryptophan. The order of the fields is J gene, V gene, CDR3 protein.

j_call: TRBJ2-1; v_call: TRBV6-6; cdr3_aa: CASSPSGTGGRSSYNEQFF
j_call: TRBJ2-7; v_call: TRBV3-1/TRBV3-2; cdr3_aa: CASSQDPAVVAEQYF
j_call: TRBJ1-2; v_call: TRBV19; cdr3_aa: CASSARQGAGYGYTF
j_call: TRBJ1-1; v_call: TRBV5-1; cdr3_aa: CASSLDIGGAEAFF
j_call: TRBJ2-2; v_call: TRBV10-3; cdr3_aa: CAISERGPGELFF
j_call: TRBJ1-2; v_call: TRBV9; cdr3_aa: CASSVGRTGVDYGYTF
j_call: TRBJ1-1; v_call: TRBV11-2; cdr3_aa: CASSLGQGNRAFF
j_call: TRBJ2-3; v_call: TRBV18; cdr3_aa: CASSPTSGSTDTQYF
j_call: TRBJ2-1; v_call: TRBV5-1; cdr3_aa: CASSLAVLAGAGAYNEQFF
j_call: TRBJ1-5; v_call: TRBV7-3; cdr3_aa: CASSLTGGGNQPQHF
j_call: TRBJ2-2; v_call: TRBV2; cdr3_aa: CASTKLAGNTGELFF
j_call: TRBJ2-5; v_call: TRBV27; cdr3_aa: CASSSRPGSGRETQYF
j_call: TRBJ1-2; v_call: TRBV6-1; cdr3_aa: CASSETPGQHYGYTF
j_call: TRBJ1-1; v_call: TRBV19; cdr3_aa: CASKVQGATEAFF
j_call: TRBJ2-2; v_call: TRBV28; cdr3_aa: CASSLPERNTGELFF
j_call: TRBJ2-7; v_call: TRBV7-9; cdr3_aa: CASSPKTGTGGLYEQYF
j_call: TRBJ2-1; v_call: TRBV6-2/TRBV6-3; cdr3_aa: CASSPGLAGYNEQFF
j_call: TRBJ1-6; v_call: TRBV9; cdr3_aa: CASSAGQDNSPLHF
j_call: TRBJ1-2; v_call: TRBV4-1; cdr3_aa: CASSQDPGTNYGYTF
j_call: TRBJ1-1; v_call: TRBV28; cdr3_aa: CASSFNTEAFF
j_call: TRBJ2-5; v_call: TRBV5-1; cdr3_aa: CASSLSTGVESETQYF
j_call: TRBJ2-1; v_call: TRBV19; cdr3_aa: CASSIVKREINEQFF